One sample yielded the 6 T cell receptor beta chains listed below, sequenced in a study of blood T cell repertoires in COVID-19. Clones were sequenced by immunoSEQ multiplex PCR, and TCRdb holds only the in-frame ones, with some missing. The sample yields 100,000 to 150,000 clones, approximately 77% seen once. Sequenced: peripheral blood. The receptors originated from a human donor in a cohort sampled during active COVID-19.

The V gene is TRBV13, the J gene TRBJ1-2, with TRBD1 matching over 9 bases. From germline, CDR1 is PRHDT and CDR2 FYEKMQ (reference sequence). Unmatched junction bases numbered 10, after V lost 5 bases and J lost 6 bases. The CDR3 loop spans 15 amino acids. CDR3 coding DNA: TGTGCCAGCAGCGCCCAACAGGGGGCCGAGGATGGCTACACCTTC. This translates into CASSAQQGAEDGYTF.

In this sample, this clone turned up once. The V call is TRBV7-9, the J call TRBJ1-2; maybe TRBD1 (5 bases). V lost 1 base, J lost 5 bases, and 14 bases lay in between. The germline V gene has CDR1 SEHNR and CDR2 FQNEAQ (reference sequence). This CDR3 spans 15 amino acids. CDR3 residues: CASSLGAGPSYGYTF. Here the CDR3 DNA reads TGTGCCAGCAGCTTAGGAGCGGGACCCTCTTATGGCTACACCTTC. Supplemented by reference TRBV7-9 and TRBJ1-2, the full variable domain reads DTGVSQNPRHKITKRGQNVTFRCDPISEHNRLYWYRQTLGQGPEFLTYFQNEAQLEKSRLLSDRFSAERPKGSFSTLEIQRTEQGDSAMYLCASSLGAGPSYGYTFGSGTRLTVV.

J is TRBJ2-7 and V is TRBV7-2; 7 nucleotides align to TRBD1. Germline V gene data show CDR1 as SGHTA and CDR2 as FQGNSA. With 5 bases clipped from V and 3 bases from J, the junction kept 7 bases outside the gene matches. This CDR3 comprises 14 residues. Written as DNA, the CDR3 is TGTGCCAGCAGCGCAGCGACAGGGCTCTACGAGCAGTACTTC. Residues: CASSAATGLYEQYF.

The gene calls are TRBV6-2 or TRBV6-3 and TRBJ1-2; D possibly corresponds to TRBD1 (5 bases). CDR3 size: 14 residues. CDR1 and CDR2 (germline): MNHEY, SVGEGT. V lost 4 bases, J lost 0 bases, and 9 bases lay in between. CDR3 in DNA: TGTGCCAGCAGTTCGCACAGGACTAACTATGGCTACACCTTC. As protein: CASSSHRTNYGYTF.

The rearrangement uses TRBV7-2 and TRBJ2-3, with 7 positions matching TRBD2. Germline CDR1 is SGHTA and CDR2 is FQGNSA. J lost 2 bases, V lost 3 bases, and 5 bases had no gene match. CDR3 length equals 15 residues. CDR3 bases: TGTGCCAGCAGCTTTACCAGCGGGGTCACAGATACGCAGTATTTT. Its translation is CASSFTSGVTDTQYF.

A single count supports this clone. The V and J genes are TRBV4-1 and TRBJ2-7; TRBD2 is a possible D gene (6 bases). Germline V CDR1 and CDR2: MGHRA, YSYEKL. CDR3 length equals 16 residues. Deletions cut 1 base from V and 7 bases from J, with 20 bases between. CDR3 in DNA: TGCGCCAGCAGCCAAGTTCCCGGGAGCGCACTAGGGGAGCAGTACTTC. Protein: CASSQVPGSALGEQYF.